The 15 T cell receptor beta chains listed next were all sequenced from one sample in a study of spatial heterogeneity in lung cancer. Time point given: blood at routine non-recurrence follow-up after resection. Without sorting, whole RNA was sequenced from tumor, nontumor lung or frozen PBMC. TCRdb called the 5' RACE reads again in MiXCR, with one record for every CDR3 protein. This table has more than 95,000 distinct CDR3 sequences, 9.5% to 15% appearing once. Sequenced here: PBMCs, sampled at follow-up. The receptor source for this set is a male donor with early-stage non-small cell lung cancer.

This clonotype was seen many times. The rearrangement links TRBV6-5 to TRBJ2-7; no reliable D call. This CDR3 region has 15 residues. V lost 0 bases, J lost 7 bases, and 16 bases lay in between. CDR1 and CDR2 (germline): MNHEY, SVGAGI. CDR3 region: CASSYSRHTPWEQYF. CDR3 in DNA: TGTGCCAGCAGTTACTCGCGACACACGCCGTGGGAGCAGTACTTC.

This clonotype has a count of ten or more. The chain combines TRBV29-1 with TRBJ2-1, with 7 bases lining up with TRBD1. The J segment lost 12 bases and the V segment lost 5 bases, leaving 16 bases of the junction unmatched. The CDR3 loop spans 14 amino acids. CDR1 and CDR2 from the germline V gene are SQVTM and ANQGSEA. CDR3 amino acids: CSVLVSPRAGGQFF. The CDR3 nucleotides are TGCAGCGTTCTGGTTAGTCCCAGGGCAGGGGGGCAGTTCTTC.

The chain joins TRBV20-1 to TRBJ2-7, with D perhaps matching TRBD1 or TRBD2 (5 bases each). Trimming took off 3 bases at V and 4 bases at J, with 25 bases between the two ends. The CDR3 consists of 17 residues. Germline V gene sequence: CDR1 DFQATT, CDR2 SNEGSKA (reference sequence). CDR3 DNA: TGCAGTGCTAGGCGAGCGATTATGGGGACGGTTTATTACGAGCAGTACTTC. Protein product: CSARRAIMGTVYYEQYF.

In its sample, this clonotype was seen once. V and J are TRBV2 and TRBJ1-4; D may be TRBD1 (6 bases). Per the germline V gene, CDR1 is SNHLY and CDR2 is FYNNEI. The CDR3 loop spans 13 amino acids. V lost 6 bases to trimming and J lost 6 bases, with 11 bases between them. The CDR3 spells CASRRGADEKLFF. The CDR3 nucleotides read TGTGCCAGCAGGCGGGGGGCTGATGAAAAACTGTTTTTT.

This clonotype was observed a few times. The chain joins TRBV7-3 to TRBJ1-1; D gene uncertain. This CDR3 has 13 residues. Germline CDR1 and CDR2: SGHTA and FQGTGA. V was clipped by 0 bases and J by 7 bases, with 9 bases between them. This CDR3 reads CASSLTAGSEAFF. DNA of the CDR3: TGTGCCAGCAGCTTAACGGCCGGGAGTGAAGCTTTCTTT.

This clonotype came up a few times. The chain uses TRBV2 and TRBJ1-2; no clear D gene. Trimming took off 4 bases at V and 2 bases at J, with 5 bases between the two ends. Germline V gives CDR1 SNHLY, CDR2 FYNNEI. CDR3 size: 12 residues. CDR3 nucleotide sequence: TGTGCCAGCAGTGGCTCGAACTATGGCTACACCTTC. Protein sequence: CASSGSNYGYTF.

This clonotype was seen a handful of times. This chain connects TRBV5-1 to TRBJ1-5, with 8 bases that match TRBD1. Germline V CDR1 and CDR2: SGHRS, YFSETQ. This CDR3 has 20 amino acids. Trimming removed 4 bases from V and 1 base from J; junction bases left unmatched: 19. The CDR3 sequence: CASSEPRTGPYIGSNQPQHF. DNA of the CDR3: TGCGCCAGCAGCGAACCCCGGACAGGGCCTTATATAGGAAGCAATCAGCCCCAGCATTTT.

This clonotype was seen many times. The CDR3 loop is CASSSQGGKQPQHF. DNA for the CDR3: TGTGCCAGCAGTTCCCAGGGGGGGAAGCAGCCCCAGCATTTT. The chain is built from TRBV7-2 and TRBJ1-5; 7 positions match TRBD1. The CDR3 totals 14 residues. The J segment lost 7 bases and the V segment lost 6 bases, leaving 9 bases of the junction unmatched. Germline V CDR1 and CDR2: SGHTA, FQGNSA.

In its sample, this clonotype was seen many times. DNA for the CDR3: TGCGCCAGCAGCCAAGAGGTGGAACTTGTGGGATCCCATTTT. It encodes CASSQEVELVGSHF. V is TRBV4-1 and J is TRBJ1-5; D unclear. Looked up from germline, CDR1 is MGHRA and CDR2 is YSYEKL. The CDR3 is 14 residues long. Trimming left V 0 bases short and J 16 bases short, with 19 bases between.

This rearrangement joins TRBV7-2 to TRBJ1-3; no clear D gene. Looked up from germline, CDR1 is SGHTA and CDR2 is FQGNSA. V lost 2 bases and J lost 4, with 12 bases in between. The CDR3 consists of 15 residues. This chain's CDR3 is CASSLRQAVGNTIYF. CDR3 coding DNA: TGTGCCAGCAGCTTAAGGCAGGCGGTAGGAAACACCATATATTTT.

The rearrangement links TRBV12-3 or TRBV12-4 to TRBJ2-7; TRBD1 matches 7 bases. The CDR3 consists of 13 residues. Trimming at V came to 9 bases and at J to 3 bases, leaving 8 bases not matched to a gene. CDR3 DNA sequence: TGTGCCAGTCGTAAGGGGGCGAGCTACGAGCAGTACTTC. Protein: CASRKGASYEQYF.

V usage is TRBV4-1 and J usage is TRBJ1-2; 8 bases are shared with TRBD1. Germline V gene data show CDR1 as MGHRA and CDR2 as YSYEKL. Trimming cost V 0 bases and J 8 bases; bases outside gene matches: 8. The CDR3 spans 15 residues. CDR3 region: CASSQDRQGIIGYTF. The CDR3 DNA reads TGCGCCAGCAGCCAAGATAGACAGGGGATAATAGGCTACACCTTC.

The rearrangement links TRBV28 to TRBJ1-1; no reliable D call. In germline, CDR1 is MDHEN, CDR2 SYDVKM. The CDR3 extends over 12 amino acids. V was shortened by 3 bases and J by 3 bases, with 5 bases between the two germline ends. The CDR3 protein is CASSFGDTEAFF. DNA for the CDR3: TGTGCCAGCAGTTTTGGGGACACTGAAGCTTTCTTT.

The V and J genes are TRBV27 and TRBJ2-7; weak D call: TRBD1 (5 bases). Germline CDR1 and CDR2: MNHEY and SMNVEV (reference sequence). Trimming cost V 4 bases and J 5 bases, with 15 bases left between them. There are 14 residues in the CDR3. The CDR3 bases are TGTGCCAGCAGTTCAGGGCCGTATGATGACGAGCAGTACTTC. This gives the protein CASSSGPYDDEQYF.

This clonotype is categorized as medium-sized (0.01 to 0.1%). The V gene is TRBV10-3, the J gene TRBJ2-5, with D possibly matching TRBD1 (6 bases). The length of the CDR3 is 13 residues. Germline V CDR1 and CDR2: ENHRY, SYGVKD. The V gene lost 11 bases and the J gene lost 3 bases, with 16 bases spanning the gap. This chain's CDR3 is CASQLRGEETQYF. For the CDR3, the DNA is TGTGCCTCCCAGCTCAGGGGCGAAGAGACCCAGTACTTC.